What follows are 17 T cell receptor beta chains derived from one specimen sequenced in a study of OX40 agonist ivuxolimab in advanced cancers. Using immunoSEQ multiplex PCR, the repertoire was profiled, and TCRdb retains in-frame clones only, with some absent. The sample yields some 21,000 clones, around nine tenths seen once. Sequences were derived from CD4+ or CD8+ T cells sorted from blood, sampled in a trial of the OX40 agonist ivuxolimab. Source of these receptors: an adult with an advanced solid tumor such as melanoma, head and neck, liver or kidney cancer.

This chain connects TRBV25-1 to TRBJ2-2, with 7 bases lining up with TRBD1. The length of the CDR3 is 15 residues. J was trimmed by 3 bases and V by 6 bases; bases with no gene match: 7. In germline, CDR1 is MGHDK, CDR2 SYGVNS. DNA for the CDR3: TGTGCCAGCAGCCTAGGGACAGCAGACACCGGGGAGCTGTTTTTT. Residues: CASSLGTADTGELFF.

A few counts support this clone. CDR3 nucleotide sequence: TGTGCCAGCAGTTTACGACCAGCGGGGGCCACCGGGGAGCTGTTTTTT. It encodes CASSLRPAGATGELFF. The chain carries TRBV27 and TRBJ2-2; 8 bases fit TRBD2. Germline V gene lookup returns CDR1 MNHEY and CDR2 SMNVEV (reference sequence). The length of the CDR3 is 16 residues. V lost 2 bases, J lost 4 bases, and 6 bases stayed unmatched.

The J gene is TRBJ1-5, the V gene TRBV15; the match to TRBD1 covers 7 bases. This CDR3 is built from 13 residues. CDR1 is LNHNV, CDR2 YYDKDF, per germline (reference sequence). The junction had 5 bases not matched to a gene; V was cut back by 5 bases and J by 7 bases. The CDR3 region is CATSGGQTQPQHF. For the CDR3, the DNA is TGTGCCACCAGCGGGGGACAGACCCAGCCCCAGCATTTT.

The V call is TRBV5-6, the J call TRBJ2-7, with D perhaps matching TRBD1 (6 bases). V dropped 0 bases and J dropped 3 bases, with 10 bases sitting between them. This CDR3 contains 14 residues. CDR1 is SGHDT and CDR2 is YYEEEE in the germline V gene. CDR3 in amino acids: CASSLGRGLYEQYF. CDR3 sequence (DNA): TGTGCCAGCAGCTTGGGCAGGGGCCTCTACGAGCAGTACTTC.

This sequence joins TRBV19 and TRBJ2-7; no clear D. V shed 3 bases and J shed 7 bases, with 13 bases lying between them. CDR1 LNHDA and CDR2 SQIVND come from the germline V gene (reference sequence). The CDR3 extends over 13 amino acids. DNA of the CDR3: TGTGCCAGTAGTATTAGGTCGGCGTGGGAGCAGTACTTC. This encodes CASSIRSAWEQYF.

The chain combines TRBV27 with TRBJ1-6; a possible D gene is TRBD1 (5 bases). Trimming shortened V by 6 bases and J by 3 bases, and 15 bases separated the two germline ends. Germline CDR1 is MNHEY and CDR2 is SMNVEV (reference sequence). The CDR3 loop spans 16 amino acids. CDR3 sequence (DNA): TGTGCCAGCAGCCCATCTGTAGGGGACTATAATTCACCCCTCCACTTT. It specifies CASSPSVGDYNSPLHF.

This clone occurred once. This rearrangement joins TRBV2 to TRBJ2-6, with D possibly matching TRBD2 (5 bases). Germline V gene sequence: CDR1 SNHLY, CDR2 FYNNEI. Trimming stripped 2 bases from V and 0 bases from J, with 8 bases between. This CDR3 is built from 16 residues. The DNA of the CDR3 is TGTGCCAGCAGTGAACCTCGGGGCTCTGGGGCCAACGTCCTGACTTTC. It is translated as CASSEPRGSGANVLTF.

In nucleotides, the CDR3 is TGTGCCAGCAGGGCCGTCCGGCTAGCACAGCAGTACTTC. Amino acid sequence: CASRAVRLAQQYF. The chain recombines TRBV28 with TRBJ2-7; a weak D match, TRBD2 (5 bases). The CDR3 extends over 13 amino acids. Germline-derived CDR1 and CDR2 are MDHEN and SYDVKM. The V end lost 6 bases, the J end lost 8 bases, and 17 bases lay between the germline ends. Combining the CDR3 with reference TRBV28 and TRBJ2-7 gives the whole variable domain DVKVTQSSRYLVKRTGEKVFLECVQDMDHENMFWYRQDPGLGLRLIYFSYDVKMKEKGDIPEGYSVSREKKERFSLILESASTNQTSMYLCASRAVRLAQQYFGPGTRLTVT.

This chain connects TRBV6-5 to TRBJ1-1; no firm D call. V was clipped by 0 bases and J by 5 bases, with 10 bases between them. The CDR3 is 14 amino acids. Germline CDR1 MNHEY, CDR2 SVGAGI. CDR3 loop: CASSYSAGGTEAFF. DNA for the CDR3: TGTGCCAGCAGTTACTCCGCGGGCGGTACTGAAGCTTTCTTT.

This clone is categorized as medium-sized. This rearrangement joins TRBV5-6 to TRBJ2-2; weak D call: TRBD1 (6 bases). Looked up from germline, CDR1 is SGHDT and CDR2 is YYEEEE. The CDR3 sequence is 13 residues long. Trimming took off 5 bases at V and 5 bases at J, with 10 bases between the two ends. CDR3 sequence reads: CASRRGRTGELFF. Here the CDR3 DNA reads TGTGCCAGCAGGAGGGGGAGAACCGGGGAGCTGTTTTTT.

The chain joins TRBV27 to TRBJ2-7; D gene unclear. Deletions cut 3 bases from V and 5 bases from J, with 2 bases between. This CDR3 region has 10 residues. Germline V gene data show CDR1 as MNHEY and CDR2 as SMNVEV (reference sequence). The CDR3 here is CASSFDEQYF. The CDR3 nucleotides are TGTGCCAGCAGTTTTGACGAGCAGTACTTC.

In nucleotides, the CDR3 is TGCGCCAGCAGCCAAGAGAAGGGTCACTCTGGGGCCAACGTCCTGACTTTC. Translating gives CASSQEKGHSGANVLTF. The chain couples TRBV4-3 to TRBJ2-6; D remains ambiguous. CDR3 size: 17 residues. Per germline, CDR1 LGHNA and CDR2 YSLEER. Trimming left V 0 bases short and J 0 bases short, with 9 bases between.

V usage is TRBV19 and J usage is TRBJ1-1; possibly TRBD1 for D (6 bases). Germline V lookup: CDR1 LNHDA, CDR2 SQIVND (reference sequence). V was trimmed by 11 bases and J by 10 bases, leaving 17 bases between them. The length of the CDR3 is 11 residues. The CDR3 DNA follows: TGTGCCTCCCGAGGGGGGGTCGGAGCTTTCTTT. It specifies CASRGGVGAFF.

The sample holds a few counts of this clone. The chain employs TRBV6-6 and TRBJ1-5; D not certain. Germline V gives CDR1 MNHNY, CDR2 SVGAGI (reference sequence). The CDR3 contains 12 residues. V was trimmed by 4 bases and J by 11 bases, leaving 12 bases between them. The CDR3 here is CASSFSDESQHF. Here the CDR3 DNA reads TGTGCCAGCAGTTTCTCAGATGAGTCCCAGCATTTT.

The chain carries TRBV4-1 and TRBJ1-2; D gene uncertain. Germline loops: CDR1 MGHRA, CDR2 YSYEKL. This CDR3 has 15 amino acids. The V end lost 2 bases, the J end lost 2 bases, and 12 bases lay between the germline ends. The CDR3 spells CASSQRLGLNYGYTF. DNA of the CDR3: TGCGCCAGCAGCCAACGACTGGGGTTAAACTATGGCTACACCTTC.

This clone was recorded once. This chain uses TRBV13 with TRBJ2-7, with D possibly TRBD1 on 6 matching bases. This CDR3 contains 15 residues. Germline lookup yields CDR1 PRHDT and CDR2 FYEKMQ (reference sequence). Trimming took off 4 bases at V and 6 bases at J, with 19 bases between the two ends. The CDR3 DNA reads as TGTGCCAGCAGCTCCACAAGCCATGGGGGCTCCGAGCAGTACTTC. Its translation is CASSSTSHGGSEQYF.

This clone was found once. V is TRBV25-1 and J is TRBJ2-2, with D possibly being TRBD1 or TRBD2 (6 bases each). V lost 3 bases and J lost 4, with 12 bases in between. Germline V lookup: CDR1 MGHDK, CDR2 SYGVNS. The CDR3 contains 15 residues. Here the CDR3 reads CASSDVGGGTGELFF. In DNA, the CDR3 is TGTGCCAGCAGTGACGTCGGGGGCGGCACCGGGGAGCTGTTTTTT. The full variable domain, completed using reference TRBV25-1 and TRBJ2-2, is EADIYQTPRYLVIGTGKKITLECSQTMGHDKMYWYQQDPGMELHLIHYSYGVNSTEKGDLSSESTVSRIRTEHFPLTLESARPSHTSQYLCASSDVGGGTGELFFGEGSRLTVL.